These 9 T cell receptor beta chains share one sample of origin, sequenced in a study of vaccination effects on CD4 cells after COVID-19. Peptide-pool stimulation followed by sequencing identified expanded antigen-specific CD4+ clonotypes in the ViraFEST assay. Between days 9 and 11 of culture, CD4+ T cells were separated out. Vaccinees lacked prior SARS-CoV-2 infection and tested negative for nucleocapsid antibodies. No cognate antigen is known for these TCRs. The assay was immunoSEQ multiplex PCR, and TCRdb's table has in-frame clones only and misses some. The sample holds tens of thousands of clones; about 72% are singletons and the top ten take approximately 2.6%. This specimen consisted of CD4+ T cells from PBMCs cultured with HCoV-NL63 spike peptides, obtained before COVID-19 vaccination. The receptors shown here come from a human donor who received a COVID-19 vaccine.

The gene calls are TRBV5-1 and TRBJ2-5, with 7 bases lining up with TRBD1. Trimming took 3 bases from V and 5 from J; bases not matched to a gene: 7. The germline V gene encodes CDR1 SGHRS and CDR2 YFSETQ. This CDR3 spans 14 amino acids. CDR3 bases: TGCGCCAGCAGCTACAGGGGCTCTCGGGAGACCCAGTACTTC. The encoded protein is CASSYRGSRETQYF.

V is TRBV5-6 and J is TRBJ2-3, with TRBD2 matching over 12 bases. Per germline, CDR1 SGHDT and CDR2 YYEEEE. V trimming: 4 bases; J trimming: 0 bases; junction bases outside the gene matches: 3. This CDR3 is built from 16 residues. The CDR3 is CASSELAGGSTDTQYF. The CDR3 bases are TGTGCCAGCAGCGAACTAGCGGGGGGAAGCACAGATACGCAGTATTTT. Together with reference TRBV5-6 and TRBJ2-3, the CDR3 gives the full variable domain: DAGVTQSPTHLIKTRGQQVTLRCSPKSGHDTVSWYQQALGQGPQFIFQYYEEEERQRGNFPDRFSGHQFPNYSSELNVNALLLGDSALYLCASSELAGGSTDTQYFGPGTRLTVL.

The rearrangement links TRBV24-1 to TRBJ1-5; 7 bases are a match to TRBD1. Germline loops: CDR1 KGHDR, CDR2 SFDVKD. This CDR3 is 15 amino acids long. V shed 5 bases and J 4 bases; nucleotides not matched to a gene: 7. CDR3 DNA: TGTGCCACCAGTGCCCACGGGACAGAGAATCAGCCCCAGCATTTT. Translation: CATSAHGTENQPQHF.

The V and J genes are TRBV18 and TRBJ2-2, with D unresolved. Trimming pared 0 bases from V and 9 bases from J, leaving 11 bases between. CDR3 length: 14 residues. Germline assignment: CDR1 KGHSH and CDR2 LQKENI. The DNA of the CDR3 is TGTGCCAGCTCACCACCGTTTCCGTTCCGGGAGCTGTTTTTT. It codes for CASSPPFPFRELFF.

CDR3 residues: CASSSTGVYYGYTF. The CDR3, as DNA: TGTGCCAGCAGCTCAACAGGGGTATACTATGGCTACACCTTC. This chain joins TRBV5-6 and TRBJ1-2; TRBD1 aligns across 7 bases. CDR1 SGHDT and CDR2 YYEEEE come from the germline V gene. The ends lost 3 bases at V and 3 bases at J; junction bases unmatched: 5. The CDR3 contains 14 residues.

V gene TRBV3-1 (or the pseudogene TRBV3-2) combines with J gene TRBJ2-3, with D uncertain. CDR3 length equals 16 residues. V dropped 3 bases and J dropped 1 base, with 14 bases sitting between them. Germline CDR1 LGHDT, CDR2 YNNKEL (reference sequence). CDR3 in amino acids: CASSQLTPVGTDTQYF. The DNA for the CDR3 is TGTGCCAGCAGCCAGCTGACTCCAGTGGGCACAGATACGCAGTATTTT.

The J gene is TRBJ2-7, the V gene TRBV18, with 7 bases fitting TRBD1. Germline CDR1 reads KGHSH; CDR2 reads LQKENI. The trim removed 1 base at V and 3 bases at J, leaving 9 bases unmatched. The CDR3 totals 16 residues. CDR3 coding DNA: TGTGCCAGCTCACCACTCGGGACAGAAACGCGCTACGAGCAGTACGTC. This gives the protein CASSPLGTETRYEQYV.

CDR3: CASSPREGASGSGNTIYF. The CDR3 coding sequence is TGCGCCAGCAGCCCGAGGGAGGGGGCAAGTGGTTCTGGAAACACCATATATTTT. This chain connects TRBV5-1 to TRBJ1-3; 7 nucleotides match TRBD1. V shed 4 bases and J 1 base; nucleotides not matched to a gene: 14. Germline V gene sequence: CDR1 SGHRS, CDR2 YFSETQ. The CDR3 has 18 residues.

The chain recombines TRBV10-3 with TRBJ1-4; TRBD1 is a possible D gene (6 bases). CDR3 length: 12 amino acids. Germline V CDR1 and CDR2: ENHRY, SYGVKD. The germline V and J ends were trimmed by 11 bases and 6 bases, with 13 bases remaining between them. The CDR3 here is CAARGADEKLFF. The CDR3 DNA reads as TGTGCCGCCAGGGGTGCCGATGAAAAACTGTTTTTT.